This T cell receptor (beta chain) was found in a study of OX40 agonist ivuxolimab in advanced cancers. This CDR3 comprises 16 residues. Germline CDR1 and CDR2: KGHSH and LQKENI. Trimming removed 0 bases at V and 7 bases at J, with 16 bases between. Anyone with autoimmune disease history or systemic immunosuppression was excluded. Repertoires were generated with immunoSEQ multiplex PCR, while TCRdb's copy carries only in-frame clones and drops some. The data show approximately 74,000 clones, with roughly 87% seen just once and 1.5% to 2% held by the top ten. The source is an adult with an advanced solid tumor such as melanoma, head and neck, liver or kidney cancer. The chain employs TRBV18 and TRBJ2-1; maybe TRBD1 (6 bases). Sequencing was performed on CD4+ or CD8+ T cells sorted from blood, taken in a trial of the OX40 agonist ivuxolimab. The CDR3 DNA is TGTGCCAGCTCACCACCCCTCCTCGACAGGAGAAATGAGCAGTTCTTC. Protein sequence: CASSPPLLDRRNEQFF.